These 3 T cell receptor beta chains came from one sample sequenced in a study of response to subunit inactivated influenza vaccine. A single record per CDR3 protein comes from TCRdb applying MiXCR to the RT-PCR reads. The sample includes 750,000 to 850,000 distinct CDR3 sequences, about 18% seen only once; the top ten take about a tenth. The sequenced sample was PBMCs from blood, obtained around 5 days after vaccination. The receptor set was obtained from a man aged 50-59 years who received an inactivated influenza vaccine.

The chain links TRBV6-1 to TRBJ2-3; 12 nucleotides agree with TRBD2. Trimming at V came to 8 bases and at J to 0 bases, leaving 12 bases not matched to a gene. CDR3 length: 18 amino acids. CDR1 MNHNS and CDR2 SASEGT come from the germline V gene. This CDR3 reads CASAMGLAGVASTDTQYF. Here the CDR3 DNA reads TGTGCCAGCGCGATGGGACTAGCGGGCGTTGCGAGCACAGATACGCAGTATTTT.

This clonotype was picked up a small number of times. The chain couples TRBV28 to TRBJ2-1; 8 bases are shared with TRBD1. Germline CDR1 MDHEN, CDR2 SYDVKM. This CDR3 is built from 14 residues. V trimming: 6 bases; J trimming: 6 bases; junction bases outside the gene matches: 7. The CDR3 DNA reads TGTGCCAGCAGCAGGGACAGGCCCGTCAATGAGCAGTTCTTC. Protein: CASSRDRPVNEQFF. Based on the CDR3 plus reference TRBV28 and TRBJ2-1, the full variable domain is DVKVTQSSRYLVKRTGEKVFLECVQDMDHENMFWYRQDPGLGLRLIYFSYDVKMKEKGDIPEGYSVSREKKERFSLILESASTNQTSMYLCASSRDRPVNEQFFGPGTRLTVL.

This clonotype was observed a few times. V usage is TRBV25-1 and J usage is TRBJ1-2, with unresolved D. Germline assignment: CDR1 MGHDK and CDR2 SYGVNS. The CDR3 runs to 14 residues. Trimming shortened V by 4 bases and J by 4 bases, and 13 bases separated the two germline ends. CDR3 amino acids: CASSAAGSGYGYTF. The CDR3 region has the DNA TGTGCCAGCAGTGCAGCCGGGTCGGGCTATGGCTACACCTTC.